Sequencing of this T cell receptor (beta chain) was carried out in a study of shared clonotypes between healthy human individuals (dated by TCRdb to 2018 to 2020). General notes on the study: Two women and three men aged 18 to 49 years were included in the cohort. For each donor, three plates each were used for CD4 naive and CD4 memory, two plates were used for CD8 naive, and one plate was used for CD8 memory. The study deeply sequenced blood TCR repertoires of several healthy adults to estimate repertoire size and the extent of clonotype sharing between individuals. Libraries were prepared and TCR repertoires were sequenced by different laboratories using diverse techniques, in order to increase sequencing depth and limit assay-specific biases. Between about 0.85 and 10 billion PBMCs per donor were obtained by leukapheresis. Overall study results and their limits: Incomplete sequencing was indicated by rarefaction of sorted-subset datasets, despite the large sequencing depth. Based on pairwise subsampling, the degree of clonotype sharing among donors was expected to be affected by sequencing depth. Higher generation probabilities were observed for clonotypes shared by all four sorted-subset donors than for non-shared clonotypes. Larger estimated clonotype richness was generally found for naive subsets than for memory subsets. Sampling was restricted to blood, and TCR repertoires in tissue are likely to differ from TCR repertoires in blood. The small number of donors limited the genetic and exposure-history diversity represented. Sharing across a few donors was observed for about 5% of naive CD4, about 4% of naive CD8, 2.3% of memory CD4, and roughly 0.43% of memory CD8 clonotypes.

TCR CDR3 regions were amplified from genomic DNA by multiplex PCR using the deep immunoSEQ assay. Genomic DNA extracted from each cell subset was distributed evenly over all wells of several immunoSEQ 96-well plates, and each plate served as one replicate. For sorted subsets, each replicate PCR was loaded with roughly 200 ng genomic DNA, equivalent to approximately 33,000 T cell genomes. Purified libraries were measured with a Qubit 3.0 fluorometer, size-checked on a Bioanalyzer 2100, and measured again with the KAPA Library Quantification kit. Each immunoSEQ 96-well plate was sequenced on its own single-read 150-cycle Illumina NextSeq 550 flow cell. Processing in the source paper ran as follows. Because the immunoSEQ output held only junctional sequences and lacked quality scores, the filtering could not match the filtering applied to full-length reads. Sequences were annotated with PyIR, a Python wrapper for IgBLAST v1.9, using IMGT germline references to assign V/J genes and CDR3. Reads with weak V/J assignments (E-value above 1e-6), missing CDR3, stop codons, out-of-frame junctions, or ambiguous translated residues were removed. V3J clonotypes were defined as sequences sharing the same inferred V gene, J gene, and CDR3 amino acid sequence. Percentage overlap between repertoires was calculated by dividing the number of shared unique clonotypes by the size of the smaller repertoire. Three approaches were used to assess repertoire richness: RTK rarefaction, the Chao1 estimator, and Recon v2.1 estimates of unobserved clonotypes. OLGA was used to compute generation probabilities for all TCRbeta clonotypes that the gDNA method yielded from a few donors. TCRdb obtained this table from immuneACCESS and retained in-frame rearrangements with V and J assigned. These tables miss some clones; where compared with another copy, unresolved V genes account for less than half of the shortfall, and the remainder is unexplained. That table is the source of V, J and clone size, and D and trimming were worked out from the DNA. The sample table shows over a million clones, and roughly 74% are seen once. The leading ten clones occupy more than 0.45% of the sample.

Remarks on this clone: No cognate antigen has been identified for it. Base qualities are missing; no much larger clone stands one base away.

The donors were healthy, HIV-negative adults with no recently reported acute infections or vaccinations. Every donor was a Caucasian adult living in Nashville, Tennessee, USA. CD4+ T cells were enriched by magnetic negative selection; naive cells were then positively selected on CD45RA, and the negative fraction formed the memory subset. Blood was obtained by leukapheresis, after which PBMCs were separated by Ficoll-Histopaque density gradient centrifugation and cryopreserved in liquid nitrogen vapor phase. Analytical flow cytometry was used to check the purity and quantity of every magnetically sorted T cell population. From each sorted fraction, genomic DNA was isolated and quantified by UV absorbance on a Nanodrop 2000c. Trimming removed 5 bases from V and 4 bases from J, leaving 14 bases between the germline ends. The CDR3 measures 15 amino acids from cysteine to phenylalanine. Of all the DNA, just the CDR3 is kept, 45 bases in frame from base 1. The germline V gene (reference sequence) yields LNHDA for CDR1 and SQIVND for CDR2.

The origin of this receptor is a man younger than 35 in good health. Some clones in this sample may be carry-over from other donors' samples. The rearranged chain carries TRBV19 and TRBJ2-2; no D gene call is confident. Sequencing was carried out using memory CD4+ T cells from PBMCs. What this sample's cell subset or site label stands for: CD45RA-negative fraction. The CDR3 is CASSFTRGSTGELFF. The DNA reads as follows: TGTGCCAGTAGTTTTACCCGCGGAAGCACCGGGGAGCTGTTTTTT.